This T cell receptor beta chain was profiled in a study of shared clonotypes between healthy human individuals. Germline CDR1 SGHRS, CDR2 YFSETQ. Trimming pared 0 bases from V and 0 bases from J, leaving 13 bases between. This CDR3 region has 16 residues. TCRdb's table, derived via immunoSEQ multiplex PCR, lists solely in-frame clones and lacks some. The table lists some 2,500,000 clones, about nine tenths of them singletons. The TCR comes from a man between 18 and 35 years old in good health. Some clones in this sample may be carry-over from other donors' samples. Material for sequencing was naive CD4+ T cells from PBMCs. Subset given: CD45RA+ positively selected. The chain couples TRBV5-1 to TRBJ2-7; maybe TRBD2 (5 bases). The CDR3 DNA reads as TGCGCCAGCAGCTTGGGAGGGAGTTTTAGCTCCTACGAGCAGTACTTC. Protein product: CASSLGGSFSSYEQYF.